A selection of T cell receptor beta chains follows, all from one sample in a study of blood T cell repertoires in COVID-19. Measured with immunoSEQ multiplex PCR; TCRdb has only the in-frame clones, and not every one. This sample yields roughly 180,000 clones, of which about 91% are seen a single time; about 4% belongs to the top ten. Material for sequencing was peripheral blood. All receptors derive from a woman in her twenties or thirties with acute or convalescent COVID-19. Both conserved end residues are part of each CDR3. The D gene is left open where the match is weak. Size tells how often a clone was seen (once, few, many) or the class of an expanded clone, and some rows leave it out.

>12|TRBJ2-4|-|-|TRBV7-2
TGTGCCAGCGGACAAGCCAAAAACATTCAGTACTTC
CASGQAKNIQYF
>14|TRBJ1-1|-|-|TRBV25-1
TGTGCCAGCAGTGACGTTCCAGGGGTTACTGAAGCTTTCTTT
CASSDVPGVTEAFF
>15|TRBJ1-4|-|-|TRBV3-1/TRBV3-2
TGTGCCAGCAGCCAAGGTCCGACAGAGAATGAAAAACTGTTTTTT
CASSQGPTENEKLFF
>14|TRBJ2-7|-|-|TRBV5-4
TGTGCCAGCAGCTTGGGATTGGAGGGCTACGAGCAGTACTTC
CASSLGLEGYEQYF
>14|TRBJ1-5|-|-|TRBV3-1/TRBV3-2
TGTGCCAGCAGCCACGGGGGGGTAGGGACGCCCCAGCATTTT
CASSHGGVGTPQHF
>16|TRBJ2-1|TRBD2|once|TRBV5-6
TGTGCCAGCAGCTTAGCGGGACTAGGAAAAGAAAATGAGCAGTTCTTC
CASSLAGLGKENEQFF
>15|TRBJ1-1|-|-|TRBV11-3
TGTGCCAGCAGCCTACAGGGAGCTATGAACACTGAAGCTTTCTTT
CASSLQGAMNTEAFF
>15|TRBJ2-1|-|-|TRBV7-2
TGTGCCAGCAGCTTAAGGCGGGATAGGGGCAATGAGCAGTTCTTC
CASSLRRDRGNEQFF
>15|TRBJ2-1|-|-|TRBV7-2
TGTGCCAGCAGCTTAGTAAGCGACTCCTACAATGAGCAGTTCTTC
CASSLVSDSYNEQFF
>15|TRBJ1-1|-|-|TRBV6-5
TGTGCCAGCAGTTACTCGCGACAGCCTAACACTGAAGCTTTCTTT
CASSYSRQPNTEAFF
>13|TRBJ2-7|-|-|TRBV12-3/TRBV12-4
TGTGCCAGCAGTTTCCGTGCGGCGTACGAGCAGTACTTC
CASSFRAAYEQYF
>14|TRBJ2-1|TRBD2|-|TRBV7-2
TGTGCCAGCAGCTCGGGACTAGCGGGAGTGGAGCAGTTCTTC
CASSSGLAGVEQFF
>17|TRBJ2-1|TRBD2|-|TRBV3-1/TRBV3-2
TGTGCCAGCAGCCAAGATCTAGTAGCGGGAGATGGAAATGAGCAGTTCTTC
CASSQDLVAGDGNEQFF
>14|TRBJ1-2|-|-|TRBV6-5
TGTGCCAGCAGTTACGATGCTACTGCCTATGGCTACACCTTC
CASSYDATAYGYTF
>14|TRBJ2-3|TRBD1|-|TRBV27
TGTGCCAGCAGACCAGGGGGTGGCACAGATACGCAGTATTTT
CASRPGGGTDTQYF
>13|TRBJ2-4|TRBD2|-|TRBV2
TGTGCCAGCAGGCGGGGGGCCAAAAACATTCAGTACTTC
CASRRGAKNIQYF
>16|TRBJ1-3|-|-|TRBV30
TGTGCCTGGAGTGGTAGAGAGGGAGACTCTGGAAACACCATATATTTT
CAWSGREGDSGNTIYF
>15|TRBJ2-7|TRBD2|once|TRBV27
TGTGCCAGCAGGGGTGGGAGCGGGAGCTCCTACGAGCAGTACTTC
CASRGGSGSSYEQYF
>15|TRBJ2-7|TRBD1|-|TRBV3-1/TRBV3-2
TGTGCCAGCAGCCAGCCGGGACAGGGTCGACCCGAGCAGTACTTC
CASSQPGQGRPEQYF
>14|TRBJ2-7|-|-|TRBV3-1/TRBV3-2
TGTGCCAGCAGCCAAGATCGGACAGTCCGTAAGCAGTACTTC
CASSQDRTVRKQYF
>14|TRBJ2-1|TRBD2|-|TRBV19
TGTGCCAGTAGTAGCGGGAGGCCCCAGGATGAGCAGTTCTTC
CASSSGRPQDEQFF
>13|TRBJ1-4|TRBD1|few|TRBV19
TGTGCCAGTAGTGGGACAGCCGATGAAAAACTGTTTTTT
CASSGTADEKLFF
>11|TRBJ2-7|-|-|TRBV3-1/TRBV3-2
TGTGCCAGCAGCCAATACTATTTGCAGTACTTC
CASSQYYLQYF
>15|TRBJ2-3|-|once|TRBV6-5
TGTGCCAGCATAAGAGCCGGCGGGATAGGAGATACGCAGTATTTT
CASIRAGGIGDTQYF
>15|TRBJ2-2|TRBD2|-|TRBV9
TGTGCCAGCAGCGTGGCGGGAGCGTTCGTCGGGGAGCTGTTTTTT
CASSVAGAFVGELFF
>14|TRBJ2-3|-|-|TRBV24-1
TGTGCCACCACCTCCGGGACTGGCACAGATACGCAGTATTTT
CATTSGTGTDTQYF
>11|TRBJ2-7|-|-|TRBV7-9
TGTGCCAGCAGCTTAAGCGACGAGCAGTACTTC
CASSLSDEQYF
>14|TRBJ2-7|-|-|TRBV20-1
TGCAGTGCTAGTCCTCCGTGGCAGGGATACGAGCAGTACTTC
CSASPPWQGYEQYF
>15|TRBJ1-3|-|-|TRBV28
TGTGCCAGCAGTTTATACCCAGGGGCAGGAAACACCATATATTTT
CASSLYPGAGNTIYF
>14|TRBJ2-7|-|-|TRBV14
TGTGCCAGCAGCCGGACAGAGAGACGTTACGAGCAGTACTTC
CASSRTERRYEQYF
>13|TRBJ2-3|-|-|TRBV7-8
TGTGCCAGCAGCCGATCCCAGAGCGGCGCGCAGTATTTT
CASSRSQSGAQYF
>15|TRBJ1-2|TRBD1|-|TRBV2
TGTGCCAGCAGTCCGAGGACAGGGGGGCCCTATGGCTACACCTTC
CASSPRTGGPYGYTF
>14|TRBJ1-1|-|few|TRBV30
TGTGCCTGGAACAGGGTAAAGAGGAACACTGAAGCTTTCTTT
CAWNRVKRNTEAFF
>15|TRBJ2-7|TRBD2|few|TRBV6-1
TGTGCCAGCAGTGAACAACTAGCGGCTGCCTACGAGCAGTACTTC
CASSEQLAAAYEQYF
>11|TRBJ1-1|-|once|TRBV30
TGTGCCTGGAGTGTAGTCGGGGGAGCTTTCTTT
CAWSVVGGAFF
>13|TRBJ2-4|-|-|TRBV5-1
TGCGCCAGCAGCTCTAGGGCTGCGGGCATTCAGTACTTC
CASSSRAAGIQYF
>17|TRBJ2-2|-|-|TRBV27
TGTGCCAGCAGACCAATCAGCCGACAGGCGAACACCGGGGAGCTGTTTTTT
CASRPISRQANTGELFF
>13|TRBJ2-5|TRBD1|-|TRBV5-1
TGCGCCAGCAGCCTGGACAGGCAAGAGACCCAGTACTTC
CASSLDRQETQYF
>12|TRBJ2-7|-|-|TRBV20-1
TGCAGTGCTAGTCCTCCCACATACGAGCAGTACTTC
CSASPPTYEQYF
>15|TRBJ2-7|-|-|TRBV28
TGTGCCAGCAGTCCTCGGCGGGGTTCCCCGAGGGAGCAGTACTTC
CASSPRRGSPREQYF
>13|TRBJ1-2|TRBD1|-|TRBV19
TGTGCCAGTAGTATAAGGGGGCTTCGGGGCTACACCTTC
CASSIRGLRGYTF
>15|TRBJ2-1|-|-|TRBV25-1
TGTGCCAGCAGTGACCCCCGCCTTGGGCCCTTTGAGCAGTTCTTC
CASSDPRLGPFEQFF
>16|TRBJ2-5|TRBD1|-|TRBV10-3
TGTGCCATCAGCGATGGAAGGACAGGGTTCCAAGAGACCCAGTACTTC
CAISDGRTGFQETQYF
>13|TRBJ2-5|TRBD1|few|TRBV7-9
TGTGCCAGCAGCTCCGGACAGGTCGAGACCCAGTACTTC
CASSSGQVETQYF
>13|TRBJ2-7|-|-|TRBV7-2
TGTGCCAGCAGCTTAACGGGAGCTAGCGAGCAGTACTTC
CASSLTGASEQYF
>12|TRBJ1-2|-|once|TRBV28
TGTGCCAGCAGTGTGGGGGGGTATGGCTACACCTTC
CASSVGGYGYTF
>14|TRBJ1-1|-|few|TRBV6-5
TGTGCCAGCAGGAAGACAGACTCGAACACTGAAGCTTTCTTT
CASRKTDSNTEAFF
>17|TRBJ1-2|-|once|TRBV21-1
TGTGCCAGCCCCCTGAAGCTCTTCCAAGGGGGGGACTATGGCTACACCTTC
CASPLKLFQGGDYGYTF
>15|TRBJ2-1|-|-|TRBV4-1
TGCGCCAGCAGCCAAGGGCCTAGCTCCTACAATGAGCAGTTCTTC
CASSQGPSSYNEQFF
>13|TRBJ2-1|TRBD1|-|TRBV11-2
TGTGCCAGCAGCTCGACAGGGAGTCGTGAGCAGTTCTTC
CASSSTGSREQFF
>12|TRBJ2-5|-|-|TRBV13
TGTGCCAGCAGCTTAGACCGGGAGACCCAGTACTTC
CASSLDRETQYF
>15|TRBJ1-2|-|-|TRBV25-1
TGTGCCAGCAGTGAATCGGGGGACCCCCGCTATGGCTACACCTTC
CASSESGDPRYGYTF
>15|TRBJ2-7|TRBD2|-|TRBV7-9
TGTGCCAGCAGCCCCGGCCCGGGAGGGGGATACGAGCAGTACTTC
CASSPGPGGGYEQYF
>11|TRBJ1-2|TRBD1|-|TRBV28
TGTGCCAGCAGTTTAGCCGGGACAGCTACCTTC
CASSLAGTATF
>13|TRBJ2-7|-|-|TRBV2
TGTGCCAGCAGCCTTGATCGACAGGCCGAGCAGTACTTC
CASSLDRQAEQYF
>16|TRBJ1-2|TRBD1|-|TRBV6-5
TGTGCCAGCAGTTACAGGACAGGACGAGCTAACTATGGCTACACCTTC
CASSYRTGRANYGYTF
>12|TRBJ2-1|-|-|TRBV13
TGTGCCAGCAGCTCGGGATCGGGTGAGCAGTTCTTC
CASSSGSGEQFF